Each of the 5 T cell receptor beta chains below was sequenced from the same sample in a study of cytomegalovirus exposure and HLA in healthy donors. The protocol was immunoSEQ multiplex PCR, while the TCRdb copy is restricted to in-frame clones and leaves out a portion. The table lists under 300,000 clones, around 85% of them singletons. Sample: PBMCs. These receptors were taken from a woman under 30 in good health and CMV-seronegative.

The table lists this clone with a count of one. The chain links TRBV4-3 to TRBJ2-1; D perhaps matches TRBD2 (6 bases). Germline V gene data show CDR1 as LGHNA and CDR2 as YSLEER. There are 13 residues in the CDR3. The V and J ends lost 3 bases and 8 bases respectively, with 11 bases between them. CDR3 DNA sequence: TGCGCCAGCAGCCAGGGACTTAGCGATGAGCAGTTCTTC. Encoded protein: CASSQGLSDEQFF.

V is TRBV5-1 and J is TRBJ1-1; no firm D call. The CDR3 extends over 14 amino acids. Trimming cost V 0 bases and J 3 bases, with 9 bases left between them. CDR1 is SGHRS and CDR2 is YFSETQ in the germline V gene. The DNA of the CDR3 is TGCGCCAGCAGCTTGGCGGGAATCGACACTGAAGCTTTCTTT. It yields the protein CASSLAGIDTEAFF.

V and J are TRBV6-6 and TRBJ2-5; TRBD1 matches at 10 bases. Trimming removed 6 bases from V and 2 bases from J; junction bases left unmatched: 3. There are 14 residues in the CDR3. Germline V gene data show CDR1 as MNHNY and CDR2 as SVGAGI (reference sequence). CDR3: CASSRDRGQETQYF. As DNA, the CDR3 is TGTGCCAGCAGCAGGGACAGGGGACAAGAGACCCAGTACTTC.

The V and J genes are TRBV9 and TRBJ1-2; D is unresolved. CDR1 SGDLS and CDR2 YYNGEE come from the germline V gene. This CDR3 region has 15 residues. The ends were cut back, 4 bases at V and 5 bases at J, with 18 bases in the middle. The CDR3 protein is CASSQRADLFYGYTF. The CDR3 DNA sequence: TGTGCCAGCAGCCAGAGGGCAGATTTGTTTTATGGCTACACCTTC.

V and J are TRBV29-1 and TRBJ2-2; D may be TRBD1 (5 bases). The CDR3 totals 14 residues. The germline gives CDR1 SQVTM, CDR2 ANQGSEA. The V end was cut by 0 bases, the J end by 4 bases, with 9 bases between. Here the CDR3 DNA reads TGCAGCGTTGAAGATGCAGGGATCACCGGGGAGCTGTTTTTT. Protein: CSVEDAGITGELFF.